This passage covers 5 T cell receptor beta chains from one sample sequenced in a study of blood T cells in healthy people across ages. Alongside a J-beta primer mix, a sample-barcoded 5' primer served in a second PCR lasting roughly 7 to 12 cycles. Each CDR3 protein gets one entry after TCRdb re-called the 5' RACE reads with MiXCR. The sample consists of more than 700,000 distinct CDR3 sequences, approximately 55% of them appearing once. Sequenced input: blood. These TCRs come from a man older than 75 in good health.

On this clonotype: This may be a read error, as it is one base from a much larger clone. This rearrangement joins TRBV16 to TRBJ2-5, with 8 bases aligning to TRBD1. The J call is doubtful: the DNA matches TRBJ2-7 better. Per germline, CDR1 KGHSY and CDR2 FQNENV. This CDR3 has 13 amino acids. CDR3 nucleotides: TGTGCCAGCAGCCGGACAGGGTCCTGCGAGCAGTACTTC. Its protein is CASSRTGSCEQYF.

This chain's CDR3 is CASSWIAGEFF. DNA of the CDR3: TGTGCCAGCAGTTGGATAGCGGGAGAGTTCTTC. The rearrangement links TRBV11-2 to TRBJ2-1, with TRBD2 matching over 9 bases. The CDR3 is 11 amino acids. Losses at the gene ends were 6 bases for V and 14 bases for J; bases not matched to a gene: 5. Germline CDR1 reads SGHAT; CDR2 reads FQNNGV.

This chain connects TRBV18 to TRBJ1-1; D gene uncertain. The CDR3 consists of 14 residues. The V gene lost 3 bases and the J gene lost 1 base, with 9 bases spanning the gap. Germline V CDR1 and CDR2: KGHSH, LQKENI. CDR3 region: CASSPSRGNTEAFF. The CDR3 bases are TGTGCCAGCTCACCTTCCCGGGGGAACACTGAAGCTTTCTTT.

This chain links TRBV29-1 with TRBJ2-1, with D perhaps TRBD1 or TRBD2 (5 bases each). Germline values: CDR1 SQVTM, CDR2 ANQGSEA. The V end was cut by 5 bases, the J end by 0 bases, with 11 bases between. This CDR3 is 14 amino acids long. Written as DNA, the CDR3 is TGCAGCGTTCCGGGACCCAGCTCCTACAATGAGCAGTTCTTC. Protein sequence: CSVPGPSSYNEQFF.

The chain carries TRBV6-1 and TRBJ2-1; 13 nucleotides match TRBD2. The J call may not be correct, given that the DNA end is closer to TRBJ2-7. Germline-derived CDR1 and CDR2 are MNHNS and SASEGT. The CDR3 contains 15 residues. CDR3 residues: CASIDGLAGAGEQYF. The CDR3 nucleotides are TGTGCCAGCATAGACGGACTAGCGGGAGCGGGGGAGCAGTACTTC.